These 24 T cell receptor beta chains were all obtained from the same sample, sequenced in a study of PD-1 blockade in classical Hodgkin lymphoma. Following autologous stem cell transplantation, relapse occurred in every patient, and exposure to brentuximab vedotin varied. TCRdb keeps only in-frame clones here, not all; method: immunoSEQ multiplex PCR. Here the sample spans approximately 51,000 clones, roughly 73% being singletons. Sequences were derived from peripheral blood mononuclear cells (PBMCs), sampled before the second cycle of nivolumab. The receptors derive from a human donor with classical Hodgkin lymphoma.

V gene TRBV5-1 combines with J gene TRBJ2-7, with a possible D match to TRBD2 (6 bases). Trimming cost V 4 bases and J 5 bases, with 13 bases left between them. Germline V CDR1 and CDR2: SGHRS, YFSETQ. The length of the CDR3 is 13 residues. The CDR3 loop reads CASSIREVDEQYF. The CDR3 DNA sequence: TGCGCCAGCAGCATCAGGGAGGTCGACGAGCAGTACTTC.

The CDR3: CASSPRGSAASGEQYF. The CDR3 region has the DNA TGTGCCAGTAGCCCCCGGGGTAGCGCCGCCTCGGGAGAGCAGTACTTC. The chain carries TRBV19 and TRBJ2-7, with D tentatively TRBD2 (5 bases). With 6 bases removed from V and 7 bases from J, the gap between germline ends came to 25 bases. Germline V CDR1 and CDR2: LNHDA, SQIVND (reference sequence). The CDR3 runs 16 residues.

This clone was seen a single time. J is TRBJ1-6 and V is TRBV7-2; D perhaps matches TRBD1 (5 bases). Trimming cost V 5 bases and J 9 bases, with 8 bases left between them. The CDR3 length is 12 residues. From germline, CDR1 is SGHTA and CDR2 FQGNSA. The CDR3 DNA is TGTGCCAGCAGCCCAGGGATTTCACCCCTCCACTTT. Amino acid sequence: CASSPGISPLHF.

The rearrangement joins TRBV11-3 to TRBJ2-1; D possibly corresponds to TRBD2 (5 bases). The CDR3 runs to 13 residues. Germline V gives CDR1 SGHNT, CDR2 YENEEA. V was clipped by 4 bases and J by 10 bases, with 14 bases between them. CDR3 in DNA: TGTGCCAGCAGCTCCGGGCGGGCTGGGGAGCAGTTCTTC. It codes for CASSSGRAGEQFF.

This chain connects TRBV18 to TRBJ1-3; D might be TRBD1 (6 bases). The CDR3 consists of 14 residues. Germline CDR1 reads KGHSH; CDR2 reads LQKENI. Trimming took 6 bases from V and 8 from J, leaving 17 bases between them. The DNA for the CDR3 is TGTGCCAGCTCCCAACCTCTAGGGGGAGACACCATATATTTT. Encoded protein: CASSQPLGGDTIYF.

Note on this clone: A much larger clone differs by one base, so this may be a read error. The chain joins TRBV2 to TRBJ2-7; D gene ambiguous. This CDR3 is built from 11 residues. Germline V lookup: CDR1 SNHLY, CDR2 FYNNEI. Trimming pared 6 bases from V and 4 bases from J, leaving 7 bases between. CDR3 loop: CASSLTYEQYF. CDR3 bases: TGTGCCAGCAGCCTAACATACGAGCAGTACTTC.

The gene calls are TRBV29-1 and TRBJ1-1, with D possibly matching TRBD1 (5 bases). The V end lost 6 bases, the J end lost 5 bases, and 13 bases lay between the germline ends. CDR3 length: 12 residues. Germline V gene data show CDR1 as SQVTM and CDR2 as ANQGSEA. DNA of the CDR3: TGCAGCGTGGCAGGGTTGGGGACTGAAGCTTTCTTT. Protein: CSVAGLGTEAFF. Full variable domain (missing parts from reference TRBV29-1 and TRBJ1-1): SAVISQKPSRDICQRGTSLTIQCQVDSQVTMMFWYRQQPGQSLTLIATANQGSEATYESGFVIDKFPISRPNLTFSTLTVSNMSPEDSSIYLCSVAGLGTEAFFGQGTRLTVV.

The CDR3 coding sequence is TGCGCCAGCAGCCCCCCCGGGTCGAGGGACGAGCAGTACTTC. Translating gives CASSPPGSRDEQYF. The rearrangement joins TRBV4-1 to TRBJ2-7; D possibly corresponds to TRBD2 (5 bases). Germline CDR1 reads MGHRA; CDR2 reads YSYEKL. V was trimmed by 4 bases and J by 5 bases, leaving 15 bases between them. The CDR3 contains 14 residues.

The genes are TRBV19 and TRBJ1-5, with TRBD1 matching over 9 bases. The CDR3 spans 16 residues. V lost 7 bases to trimming and J lost 3 bases; unmatched junction nucleotides: 10. CDR1 LNHDA and CDR2 SQIVND come from the germline V gene (reference sequence). CDR3 DNA: TGTGCCAGTACCCTCGGGACAGGGCTAATCAATCAGCCCCAGCATTTT. This sequence encodes CASTLGTGLINQPQHF.

V gene TRBV7-3 combines with J gene TRBJ1-1, with D possibly matching TRBD1 (6 bases). There are 13 residues in the CDR3. The germline V gene encodes CDR1 SGHTA and CDR2 FQGTGA. Trimming shortened V by 1 base and J by 4 bases, and 7 bases separated the two germline ends. Written as DNA, the CDR3 is TGTGCCAGCAGCTTAAGAGGGGGCACTGAAGCTTTCTTT. Amino acids: CASSLRGGTEAFF.

The rearrangement joins TRBV9 to TRBJ2-6; 7 bases are a match to TRBD1. Germline V gene data show CDR1 as SGDLS and CDR2 as YYNGEE. The CDR3 consists of 17 residues. V lost 2 bases and J lost 2; bases outside the gene matches: 7. In DNA form, the CDR3 reads TGTGCCAGCAGCGTCTACAGGGGACGGACTGGGGCCAACGTCCTGACTTTC. This encodes CASSVYRGRTGANVLTF.

The V and J genes are TRBV19 and TRBJ2-5; possibly TRBD1 or TRBD2 for D (5 bases each). There are 13 residues in the CDR3. The ends were cut back, 3 bases at V and 5 bases at J, with 10 bases in the middle. Germline assignment: CDR1 LNHDA and CDR2 SQIVND (reference sequence). The CDR3 DNA sequence: TGTGCCAGTAGTATTGGGGGAATCGAGACCCAGTACTTC. Its translation: CASSIGGIETQYF.

The chain links TRBV28 to TRBJ2-4, with D possibly being TRBD1 (6 bases). The CDR3 covers 17 residues. Trimming removed 2 bases at V and 0 bases at J, with 14 bases between. Germline loops: CDR1 MDHEN, CDR2 SYDVKM. The CDR3 bases are TGTGCCAGCAGTTTACCGGACAGTCCGCTAGCCAAAAACATTCAGTACTTC. Its protein is CASSLPDSPLAKNIQYF.

By frequency in the sample, this clone is medium-sized. J is TRBJ1-5 and V is TRBV19; D is undetermined. Trimming took off 7 bases at V and 1 base at J, with 11 bases between the two ends. The CDR3 consists of 14 residues. Germline V gene sequence: CDR1 LNHDA, CDR2 SQIVND (reference sequence). This CDR3 reads CASTPGGSNQPQHF. The CDR3 bases are TGTGCCAGTACACCGGGTGGCAGCAATCAGCCCCAGCATTTT.

The chain recombines TRBV5-4 with TRBJ1-1; D is undetermined. V dropped 0 bases and J dropped 0 bases, with 3 bases sitting between them. CDR1 and CDR2 from the germline V gene are SGHNT and YYREEE (reference sequence). The CDR3 length is 13 residues. The CDR3 DNA is TGTGCCAGCAGCTTGGACATGAACACTGAAGCTTTCTTT. This translates into CASSLDMNTEAFF.

V usage is TRBV6-6 and J usage is TRBJ1-5, with D possibly being TRBD1 (6 bases). Germline V lookup: CDR1 MNHNY, CDR2 SVGAGI (reference sequence). Trimming cost V 4 bases and J 4 bases, with 14 bases left between them. This CDR3 spans 15 amino acids. Written as DNA, the CDR3 is TGTGCCAGCAGTTCGGCAGGGGAAGTTAATCAGCCCCAGCATTTT. Translated, it gives CASSSAGEVNQPQHF.

This clone was counted a single time. The rearrangement links TRBV18 to TRBJ2-7; D might be TRBD1 (5 bases). The CDR3 consists of 13 residues. V gave up 3 bases and J gave up 2 bases, with 8 bases separating them. Germline values: CDR1 KGHSH, CDR2 LQKENI. CDR3 in amino acids: CASSPTVTYEQYF. For the CDR3, the DNA is TGTGCCAGCTCACCGACAGTTACCTACGAGCAGTACTTC.

The chain uses TRBV10-3 and TRBJ1-1; possible D gene TRBD1, 5 bases. The CDR3 sequence is 12 residues long. Germline V CDR1 and CDR2: ENHRY, SYGVKD. V was cut by 8 bases and J by 5 bases, with 12 bases left in between. The CDR3 DNA reads TGTGCCATCCGGTGGGGGAGGACTGAAGCTTTCTTT. It yields the protein CAIRWGRTEAFF.

The J gene is TRBJ2-1, the V gene TRBV19; D not resolved. V was pared by 5 bases and J by 4 bases, with 6 bases between. The CDR3 spans 12 residues. CDR1 LNHDA and CDR2 SQIVND come from the germline V gene (reference sequence). The CDR3 loop reads CASSPRYNEQFF. CDR3 sequence (DNA): TGTGCCAGTAGTCCGAGGTACAATGAGCAGTTCTTC.

J is TRBJ1-5 and V is TRBV6-6; 8 nucleotides align to TRBD1. Germline CDR1 and CDR2: MNHNY and SVGAGI (reference sequence). V shed 8 bases, J shed 1 base, and the junction held 7 bases outside the gene matches. This CDR3 is 15 amino acids long. This CDR3 reads CASRQGLGSNQPQHF. The CDR3 DNA reads as TGTGCCAGCCGACAGGGGCTCGGGAGCAATCAGCCCCAGCATTTT.

The gene calls are TRBV6-5 and TRBJ2-6, with D perhaps matching TRBD2 (5 bases). Germline CDR1 reads MNHEY; CDR2 reads SVGAGI. V was pared by 5 bases and J by 1 base, with 9 bases between. CDR3 length equals 15 residues. The CDR3: CASSPGVSGANVLTF. The CDR3 DNA reads as TGTGCCAGCAGTCCCGGGGTTTCTGGGGCCAACGTCCTGACTTTC.

The V call is TRBV5-5, the J call TRBJ2-1; TRBD2 matches at 9 bases. The CDR3 covers 14 residues. Germline lookup yields CDR1 SGHKS and CDR2 YYEKEE (reference sequence). V lost 2 bases and J lost 9; bases outside the gene matches: 6. CDR3 DNA sequence: TGTGCCAGCAGCTTAACGGTAGCGGGGGCTGAGCAGTTCTTC. Its protein is CASSLTVAGAEQFF.

The V gene is TRBV27, the J gene TRBJ1-2; D gene unclear. The V gene lost 2 bases and the J gene lost 7 bases, with 17 bases spanning the gap. The germline CDR1 and CDR2 sequences are MNHEY and SMNVEV (reference sequence). CDR3 length: 15 residues. CDR3 nucleotide sequence: TGTGCCAGCAGTTTACGCCCAGCCCCGTTCAGTGGCTACACCTTC. Its protein product is CASSLRPAPFSGYTF.

This clone was detected only a few times. The chain links TRBV5-1 to TRBJ2-1; maybe TRBD2 (7 bases). The CDR3 extends over 14 amino acids. Trimming pared 4 bases from V and 6 bases from J, leaving 14 bases between. Germline CDR1 is SGHRS and CDR2 is YFSETQ. DNA for the CDR3: TGCGCCAGCAGCGCGGGAGACAGGCTCAATGAGCAGTTCTTC. The encoded protein is CASSAGDRLNEQFF.